Reported below is one TCR beta chain. Its antigen remains unknown. CDR1 and CDR2 from the germline V gene are SGHAT and FQNNGV. This CDR3 is 16 amino acids long. V was pared by 4 bases and J by 8 bases, with 11 bases of the junction left unmatched. Samples came from healthy bone marrow donors. Though probably carrying unrecorded immune exposures, donors were nominally healthy at sampling. The sample comes from a study of cytomegalovirus exposure and HLA in healthy donors. The PCR ran on 60 Vbeta and 13 Jbeta primers. Some clones are missing from TCRdb's copy, which holds only in-frame ones; the method was immunoSEQ multiplex PCR. Of roughly 150,000 clones listed, roughly three quarters are singletons. General study points: Associated with cytomegalovirus, according to the listing, were about 160 TCR beta chains. Associated with HLA alleles at 0.05 false discovery rate in a later analysis were 16,951 TCR beta sequences.

The sequenced sample was PBMCs. The receptor comes from a woman aged 40 to 50 in good health and CMV-seronegative. The gene calls are TRBV11-2 and TRBJ2-1; 10 bases agree with TRBD2. Here the CDR3 reads CASSSRTSGVRDEQFF. As DNA, the CDR3 is TGTGCCAGCAGCTCTAGGACTAGCGGAGTAAGGGATGAGCAGTTCTTC. The full variable domain, rest sourced from reference TRBV11-2 and TRBJ2-1, is EAGVAQSPRYKIIEKRQSVAFWCNPISGHATLYWYQQILGQGPKLLIQFQNNGVVDDSQLPKDRFSAERLKGVDSTLKIQPAKLEDSAVYLCASSSRTSGVRDEQFFGPGTRLTVL.